This entry lists 21 T cell receptor beta chains sequenced from one sample in a study of control samples from healthy donors and cancer patients (dated by TCRdb to the early 2020s). Libraries were prepared through the immunoSEQ multiplex PCR assay. Held by TCRdb, this immuneACCESS table contains in-frame sequences only and omits some clones. Under half of the omission traces to an unresolved V gene where checked; the cause of the rest is unknown. Recorded for this sample are some 130,000 clones; 75% to 90% of them occurred a single time. The ten most abundant clones make up just over 8.5% of the sample. The specimen sequenced was blood. The receptors were sampled from a woman in her twenties or thirties in good health.

The chain couples TRBV2 to TRBJ2-7; D is unclear. CDR1 is SNHLY and CDR2 is FYNNEI in the germline V gene. Between the trimmed V and J ends, which lost 1 base and 7 bases, there was a span of 8 bases. The CDR3 has 12 residues. CDR3 region: CASSEGVREQYF. Written as DNA, the CDR3 is TGTGCCAGCAGTGAAGGAGTGAGAGAGCAGTACTTC.

The CDR3 spells CATDGRLNTEAFF. The CDR3 bases are TGTGCCACCGACGGGCGGCTTAACACTGAAGCTTTCTTT. This sequence joins TRBV12-3 or TRBV12-4 and TRBJ1-1; D is undetermined. The CDR3 is 13 amino acids. Trimming took off 10 bases at V and 2 bases at J, with 14 bases between the two ends.

The CDR3 DNA sequence: TGTGCCAGTAGTATAGACGGACAGGGAAGTGAAGCTTTCTTT. Protein: CASSIDGQGSEAFF. The chain has TRBV19 and TRBJ1-1; 8 bases agree with TRBD1. Unmatched junction bases numbered 4, after V lost 0 bases and J lost 7 bases. The CDR3 contains 14 residues. Germline CDR1 reads LNHDA; CDR2 reads SQIVND (reference sequence).

The genes are TRBV5-6 and TRBJ2-3; 10 bases are shared with TRBD2. The CDR3 length is 16 residues. The germline V gene has CDR1 SGHDT and CDR2 YYEEEE. V lost 1 base, J lost 2 bases, and 4 bases stayed unmatched. This CDR3 is CASSLQLAGPTDTQYF. CDR3 bases: TGTGCCAGCAGCTTGCAACTAGCGGGACCCACAGATACGCAGTATTTT.

The genes are TRBV19 and TRBJ2-1, with TRBD2 as a possible D gene (6 bases). The germline V gene encodes CDR1 LNHDA and CDR2 SQIVND (reference sequence). This CDR3 has 13 amino acids. V lost 9 bases and J lost 4, with 13 bases in between. The CDR3 region has the DNA TGTGCCAGCGGGGGAGCGCCATACAATGAGCAGTTCTTC. Its translation is CASGGAPYNEQFF.

This clone has just one count. This chain connects TRBV11-2 to TRBJ1-1; D uncertain. The CDR3 has 15 residues. The germline V gene has CDR1 SGHAT and CDR2 FQNNGV. Trimming pared 1 base from V and 5 bases from J, leaving 14 bases between. DNA for the CDR3: TGTGCCAGCAGCTTAGTCCGCGGGATGGGGACTGAAGCTTTCTTT. It specifies CASSLVRGMGTEAFF.

This chain joins TRBV18 and TRBJ1-4, with 7 nucleotides matching TRBD1. The CDR3 is made up of 11 amino acids. Losses at the gene ends were 6 bases for V and 8 bases for J; bases not matched to a gene: 0. The V gene's germline CDR1 is KGHSH and CDR2 LQKENI. In nucleotides, the CDR3 is TGTGCCAGCTCGACAGGGGAAAAACTGTTTTTT. This sequence encodes CASSTGEKLFF.

This chain connects TRBV18 to TRBJ2-1, with 10 bases aligning to TRBD1. V trimming: 2 bases; J trimming: 5 bases; junction bases outside the gene matches: 3. Germline CDR1 reads KGHSH; CDR2 reads LQKENI. This CDR3 is 15 amino acids long. The CDR3: CASSPWDRGDNEQFF. In nucleotides, the CDR3 is TGTGCCAGCTCACCATGGGACAGGGGAGACAATGAGCAGTTCTTC.

The rearrangement links TRBV5-1 to TRBJ2-7; no clear D gene. V lost 4 bases to trimming and J lost 7 bases, with 21 bases between them. CDR1 is SGHRS, CDR2 YFSETQ, per germline. This CDR3 contains 15 residues. The CDR3 here is CASSPDLPMVDEQYF. CDR3 in DNA: TGCGCCAGCAGCCCTGACCTCCCCATGGTTGATGAGCAGTACTTC.

The chain joins TRBV27 to TRBJ1-1, with D tentatively TRBD1 (6 bases). The CDR3 length is 15 residues. From germline, CDR1 is MNHEY and CDR2 SMNVEV (reference sequence). Trimming shortened V by 5 bases and J by 1 base, and 14 bases separated the two germline ends. The CDR3 sequence is CASSPRGGGNTEAFF. DNA of the CDR3: TGTGCCAGCAGTCCCAGGGGCGGTGGGAACACTGAAGCTTTCTTT.

The chain links TRBV6-5 to TRBJ1-1; D unresolved. CDR3 length: 12 amino acids. V lost 10 bases, J lost 5 bases, and 14 bases lay in between. Germline assignment: CDR1 MNHEY and CDR2 SVGAGI. The CDR3 loop is CATSYTKTEAFF. The CDR3 nucleotides are TGTGCCACATCGTATACTAAAACTGAAGCTTTCTTT.

J is TRBJ1-5 and V is TRBV5-4; D uncertain. Per the germline V gene, CDR1 is SGHNT and CDR2 is YYREEE (reference sequence). There are 13 residues in the CDR3. V lost 0 bases, J lost 7 bases, and 8 bases lay in between. The CDR3 is CASSLEPAQPQHF. For the CDR3, the DNA is TGTGCCAGCAGCTTGGAGCCCGCCCAGCCCCAGCATTTT.

The chain employs TRBV12-3 or TRBV12-4 and TRBJ1-4; D is undetermined. The V end lost 8 bases, the J end lost 8 bases, and 15 bases lay between the germline ends. The CDR3 runs 13 residues. DNA of the CDR3: TGTGCCAGCGGTCCAATCGGTGGGGAAAAACTGTTTTTT. It encodes CASGPIGGEKLFF.

CDR3 region: CASSLLLDTGELFF. CDR3 sequence (DNA): TGTGCCAGCAGCCTACTACTCGACACCGGGGAGCTGTTTTTT. The V and J genes are TRBV7-9 and TRBJ2-2, with D uncertain. The CDR3 runs 14 residues. V lost 5 bases to trimming and J lost 3 bases, with 10 bases between them. CDR1 and CDR2 from the germline V gene are SEHNR and FQNEAQ (reference sequence).

The rearrangement uses TRBV10-3 and TRBJ1-6, with D uncertain. This CDR3 comprises 12 residues. Germline CDR1 reads ENHRY; CDR2 reads SYGVKD. The V end was cut by 8 bases, the J end by 3 bases, with 5 bases between. The CDR3 region is CAIGDYNSPLHF. The CDR3 DNA reads TGTGCCATCGGGGACTATAATTCACCCCTCCACTTT.

The V call is TRBV25-1, the J call TRBJ2-7; possibly TRBD2 for D (5 bases). V was pared by 6 bases and J by 3 bases, with 6 bases between. Germline V CDR1 and CDR2: MGHDK, SYGVNS. This CDR3 comprises 11 residues. The DNA of the CDR3 is TGTGCCAGCAGCCGGGGCTACGAGCAGTACTTC. Protein product: CASSRGYEQYF.

This sequence joins TRBV9 and TRBJ2-1; D might be TRBD1 (6 bases). CDR1 is SGDLS and CDR2 is YYNGEE in the germline V gene. The CDR3 covers 17 residues. Trimming removed 0 bases at V and 5 bases at J, with 18 bases between. CDR3 bases: TGTGCCAGCAGCGTAGTGAGTCTAGGGGGATTCGACAATGAGCAGTTCTTC. Its translation is CASSVVSLGGFDNEQFF.

This clone was seen a few times. V and J are TRBV4-1 and TRBJ2-7; 11 nucleotides align to TRBD1. Germline V gives CDR1 MGHRA, CDR2 YSYEKL. CDR3 length equals 14 residues. V shed 4 bases, J shed 6 bases, and the junction held 5 bases outside the gene matches. CDR3 loop: CASSRGQGAGEQYF. The CDR3, as DNA: TGCGCCAGCAGCCGAGGACAGGGGGCTGGCGAGCAGTACTTC.

V gene TRBV10-2 combines with J gene TRBJ2-7; 8 bases are shared with TRBD2. Germline trimming cut 5 bases from V and 2 bases from J; bases unmatched to any gene: 5. The CDR3 spans 14 residues. CDR1 WSHSY and CDR2 SAAADI come from the germline V gene. CDR3 sequence reads: CASSKVAGTYEQYF. The CDR3 DNA follows: TGCGCCAGCAGTAAGGTAGCGGGAACCTACGAGCAGTACTTC.

J is TRBJ1-4 and V is TRBV5-1, with D tentatively TRBD1 (5 bases). Germline assignment: CDR1 SGHRS and CDR2 YFSETQ. The length of the CDR3 is 15 residues. V was pared by 4 bases and J by 4 bases, with 14 bases between. The CDR3 protein is CASSPLDTGNEKLFF. Here the CDR3 DNA reads TGCGCCAGCAGCCCCCTGGACACCGGTAATGAAAAACTGTTTTTT.

The chain joins TRBV6-5 to TRBJ1-6; D remains ambiguous. CDR1 and CDR2 (germline): MNHEY, SVGAGI. V dropped 7 bases and J dropped 7 bases, with 8 bases sitting between them. This CDR3 has 12 residues. Written as DNA, the CDR3 is TGTGCCAGCACCCCACACAATTCACCCCTCCACTTT. Translation gives CASTPHNSPLHF.